This T cell receptor (beta chain) is drawn from a study of shared clonotypes between healthy human individuals. This CDR3 has 18 amino acids. V was shortened by 0 bases and J by 2 bases, with 17 bases between the two germline ends. Germline CDR1 and CDR2: LNHNV and YYDKDF (reference sequence). Study outcomes and limitations: Sampling involved blood alone; tissue repertoires likely differ.

Assay used: immunoSEQ multiplex PCR; TCRdb lists only in-frame clones, some missing. The sample includes approximately 720,000 clones, 72% of them seen just once. On this clone itself: As yet, its antigen is unknown.

The sequence derives from a woman under 40 in good health. The specimen sequenced was memory CD4+ T cells sorted from blood. Sample subset: CD45RA-negative fraction. The gene calls are TRBV15 and TRBJ1-5; D ambiguous. Here the CDR3 DNA reads TGTGCCACCAGCAGAGATATAGGTGTGGCTAATGGCAATCAGCCCCAGCATTTT. Translated, it gives CATSRDIGVANGNQPQHF. The full variable domain, with the rest looked up from reference TRBV15 and TRBJ1-5, is DAMVIQNPRYQVTQFGKPVTLSCSQTLNHNVMYWYQQKSSQAPKLLFHYYDKDFNNEADTPDNFQSRRPNTSFCFLDIRSPGLGDTAMYLCATSRDIGVANGNQPQHFGDGTRLSIL.